The present T cell receptor (beta chain) was sequenced within a study of cytomegalovirus exposure and HLA in healthy donors. Study-wide points: Differences between HLA loci emerged in a later analysis of TCR association rates, with DRB1 most and HLA-C fewest. Three chains tied to CMV proved CMV antigen-specific in vitro. Earlier analysis yielded a pattern in which most TCR beta V segments were productive about 90% or about 30% of the time.

PCR was performed using 60 Vbeta and 13 Jbeta primers. The repertoire was sequenced with immunoSEQ multiplex PCR; TCRdb's copy has only in-frame clones and lacks some. Of about 140,000 clones in the sample, roughly three quarters were seen once. The germline gives CDR1 MGHRA, CDR2 YSYEKL. The CDR3 totals 15 residues. J lost 4 bases, V lost 4 bases, and 2 bases had no gene match. About this clone: Its antigen is as yet unknown. The same CDR3 also results from other DNA sequences found in this sample.

The chain is built from TRBV4-1 and TRBJ2-2; 11 positions match TRBD2. The sample was PBMCs. This TCR was recovered from a man aged 30 to 45 in good health and CMV-seronegative. The chain's CDR3 is CASSLGLAGTGELFF. The CDR3 region has the DNA TGCGCCAGCAGCCTCGGACTAGCGGGCACCGGGGAGCTGTTTTTT.